Following are 2 T cell receptor beta chains from one sample sequenced in a study of blood T cell repertoires in COVID-19. TCRdb's copy holds only in-frame clones and misses some; the assay was immunoSEQ multiplex PCR. The sample has 60,000 or so clones; 65% to 85% are singletons. The sequenced sample was peripheral blood. The receptors here all came from a human donor in a cohort sampled during active COVID-19.

This chain links TRBV5-1 with TRBJ1-2; perhaps TRBD1 as D (6 bases). V lost 9 bases, J lost 0 bases, and 12 bases lay in between. CDR1 and CDR2 (germline): SGHRS, YFSETQ. CDR3 length: 13 residues. CDR3 nucleotides: TGCGCCACCAAAACAGGGACTAACTATGGCTACACCTTC. It yields the protein CATKTGTNYGYTF. The full variable domain, its missing parts supplied by reference TRBV5-1 and TRBJ1-2, is KAGVTQTPRYLIKTRGQQVTLSCSPISGHRSVSWYQQTPGQGLQFLFEYFSETQRNKGNFPGRFSGRQFSNSRSEMNVSTLELGDSALYLCATKTGTNYGYTFGSGTRLTVV.

For this clone: One end of the junction does not line up with germline, which may come from a read error. J is TRBJ1-2 and V is TRBV12-3 or TRBV12-4; possibly TRBD1 for D (6 bases). CDR3 length equals 13 residues. The CDR3 sequence is CASSLAGTRGTTF. In DNA form, the CDR3 reads TGTGCCAGCAGTCTAGCCGGGACAAGGGGCACTACCTTC.